This T cell receptor beta chain was found in a study of tumor and adjacent non-tumor tissue in lung cancer (dated by TCRdb to between 2018 and 2020). About the investigation overall: By cancer type, the cohort comprised approximately 12 adenocarcinoma patients, a couple of squamous cell carcinoma patients and 1 small cell lung cancer patient. Bulk TCRbeta repertoires were compared between lung tumor tissue and matched distant non-tumor lung tissue obtained from 15 lung cancer patients. Sequencing generated a total of 130,000,000 or so productive TCRbeta reads, averaging approximately 3.8 million reads per sample. Ages among the approximately 15 patients ranged from about 31 to 76 years, there were roughly 10 men and 5 women, and disease was at TNM stage I to III. Around 30 paired specimens, one tumor and one normal lung sample per patient, were profiled by TCRbeta CDR3 sequencing. What the work shows at the level of the full study, not this receptor alone: Peripheral blood was not sequenced, so blood TCRbeta repertoires were not examined in the lung cancer patients of the study. Significantly higher TCR diversity was found in younger patients, and higher tumor TCR diversity was associated with shorter overall and disease-free survival. Neither the sequencing platform nor unique molecular identifiers are named or mentioned anywhere in the methods. Tumor tissue showed significantly higher TCR diversity (inverse Simpson) than normal lung tissue, at around 450 vs 150 (P = 0.0075, Mann-Whitney U test). The top 100 clones accounted for a significantly larger cumulative portion of the repertoire in normal lung than in tumor tissue. Only about 16 patients were included in the cohort, and the need for larger samples and more detailed clinical data was noted by the authors.

Library preparation used multiplex PCR. Sequencing instrument: Illumina HiSeq 2500. TCRbeta libraries were constructed through three rounds of nested PCR with primers (Table S4) according to protocols modified from ARM-PCR. Before sequencing, PCR products of 200-500 bp were excised from the gel and purified with the QIAquick gel extraction kit. For the original study's pipeline: Reads were cleaned using Trimmomatic, were merged into complete CDR3 sequences using FLASH, and were assigned to V(D)J germline segments using MiTCR. Clonal diversity was calculated as the inverse Simpson's index using VDJtools. In-frame sequences lacking a premature stop codon were counted as productive reads. Starting from the raw public reads, TCRdb applied fastp trimming at Q25, assembled clones with MiXCR and retained in-frame beta chains. Each record represents a unique CDR3 protein, reported with the most common genes and DNA among its rows. Here the V and J calls rest on TCRdb's processing, not on the authors' analysis. A total of tens of thousands of distinct CDR3 sequences appear in this sample, roughly 70% of them only once. The top ten clonotypes cover 28% of the sample.

From the cysteine up to the phenylalanine, the CDR3 has a length of 13 residues. Of the read, only the CDR3 DNA is kept; its 39 bases are in frame from base 1. CDR1 DFQATT and CDR2 SNEGSKA are derived from the germline V gene (reference sequence). This clonotype appeared a single time. Its antigen remains undetermined. The junction departs from germline at one end; a sequencing error may be responsible. RNA was isolated from bulk unsorted tissue, and RNA quality was assessed with a NanoDrop ND-1000 and an Agilent 2100. Distant non-tumor tissue taken more than 3 cm from the tumor edge was used as the normal lung sample. Newly diagnosed lung cancer patients without prior chemotherapy who had been admitted for thoracic surgery in China between August and November 2014 were enrolled as donors. Patients with previous radiotherapy or chemotherapy, or with another concurrent cancer, were excluded from the study. Surgical tissue pieces of about 1-2.2 cm3 were preserved in RNAlater solution and stored at -80 °C until use.

The TCR comes from a woman aged 45-60 years with non-small cell lung cancer. Here the chain combines TRBV20-1 and TRBJ2-5; there is no confident call for the D gene. Material for sequencing was distant non-tumor lung tissue. The base sequence is TGCATTGCTAGACGTCAAGCTCAGGAGACCCAGTACTTC. Its protein is CIARRQAQETQYF.